These 15 T cell receptor beta chains came from one sample sequenced in a study of a mutant IDH1 vaccine in newly diagnosed glioma. The time point denotes: baseline, week 1 (first vaccination visit). The treatment here: pre-vaccination baseline after standard-of-care therapy. Only in-frame clones appear in the TCRdb table, and some are missing; sequencing was by immunoSEQ multiplex PCR. Of tens of thousands of clones listed, around nine tenths were seen once; the top ten hold approximately 4.4%. The source was PBMCs, collected from a glioma patient treated with radiotherapy, temozolomide or both. The receptors derive from a woman in her 40s with glioma.

The chain joins TRBV4-1 to TRBJ2-5; D unclear. The V gene lost 1 base and the J gene lost 2 bases, with 14 bases spanning the gap. This CDR3 spans 16 amino acids. Germline-derived CDR1 and CDR2 are MGHRA and YSYEKL. The CDR3 nucleotides read TGCGCCAGCAGCCAAGTAAGCCTAGAATTACAAGAGACCCAGTACTTC. This encodes CASSQVSLELQETQYF.

The rearrangement uses TRBV6-1 and TRBJ1-1; no clear D. V was shortened by 2 bases and J by 7 bases, with 14 bases between the two germline ends. The CDR3 is made up of 14 amino acids. Germline values: CDR1 MNHNS, CDR2 SASEGT. In DNA, the CDR3 is TGTGCCAGCAGTGAATATACGGGGAGGGATGAAGCTTTCTTT. Residues: CASSEYTGRDEAFF.

V and J are TRBV2 and TRBJ2-7; 12 bases map to TRBD1. The V segment lost 5 bases and the J segment 7 bases; nucleotides outside the gene matches: 9. The CDR3 totals 15 residues. CDR1 is SNHLY and CDR2 is FYNNEI in the germline V gene. CDR3 sequence: CASSRRDRGPREQYF. The CDR3 DNA reads as TGTGCCAGCAGTCGGCGGGACAGGGGGCCGAGGGAGCAGTACTTC.

The chain is built from TRBV5-4 and TRBJ1-2; 8 nucleotides agree with TRBD1. Germline lookup yields CDR1 SGHNT and CDR2 YYREEE (reference sequence). Trimming removed 0 bases from V and 8 bases from J; junction bases left unmatched: 6. This CDR3 has 14 residues. The CDR3 nucleotides read TGTGCCAGCAGCTTGGGACAGGGGATCGGGGGCTACACCTTC. This encodes CASSLGQGIGGYTF.

J is TRBJ1-3 and V is TRBV2; 7 bases map to TRBD1. V lost 7 bases, J lost 0 bases, and 9 bases stayed unmatched. Germline CDR1 SNHLY, CDR2 FYNNEI. The length of the CDR3 is 16 residues. The CDR3 sequence: CASNQGVASSGNTIYF. Here the CDR3 DNA reads TGTGCCAGCAACCAGGGGGTGGCCAGCTCTGGAAACACCATATATTTT.

V is TRBV7-2 and J is TRBJ1-2, with 7 bases fitting TRBD1. Germline CDR1 SGHTA, CDR2 FQGNSA. CDR3 size: 14 residues. The ends lost 5 bases at V and 7 bases at J; junction bases unmatched: 10. CDR3 in DNA: TGTGCCAGCAGCCCGGGCCGGGACAGAGCTGGCTACACCTTC. This encodes CASSPGRDRAGYTF.

The chain has TRBV30 and TRBJ2-3; D ambiguous. Per the germline V gene, CDR1 is GTSNPN and CDR2 is SVGIG (reference sequence). The CDR3 contains 14 residues. V lost 4 bases and J 0 bases, leaving 11 bases between the germline ends. The CDR3, as DNA: TGTGCCTGGAATAGGGCAGCTAGCACAGATACGCAGTATTTT. Translated: CAWNRAASTDTQYF.

The rearrangement uses TRBV2 and TRBJ2-5; weak D call: TRBD1 (7 bases). V was clipped by 9 bases and J by 4 bases, with 18 bases between them. This CDR3 has 14 amino acids. Per germline, CDR1 SNHLY and CDR2 FYNNEI. The CDR3 loop is CASGAVQGGETQYF. For the CDR3, the DNA is TGTGCCAGTGGGGCAGTCCAGGGGGGAGAGACCCAGTACTTC.

The V call is TRBV4-1, the J call TRBJ2-2, with 12 bases lining up with TRBD2. Germline CDR1 is MGHRA and CDR2 is YSYEKL. The CDR3 loop spans 14 amino acids. Trimming at V came to 6 bases and at J to 4 bases, leaving 0 bases not matched to a gene. CDR3 region: CASRLAGGTGELFF. The CDR3 DNA reads as TGCGCCAGCAGACTAGCGGGAGGCACCGGGGAGCTGTTTTTT.

V usage is TRBV9 and J usage is TRBJ1-6, with 7 bases matching TRBD1. The CDR3 spans 17 residues. V trimming: 4 bases; J trimming: 12 bases; junction bases outside the gene matches: 19. From germline, CDR1 is SGDLS and CDR2 YYNGEE. The CDR3 sequence: CASSPQPGATGRVPLHF. In DNA form, the CDR3 reads TGTGCCAGCAGCCCCCAACCAGGGGCGACAGGGCGGGTACCCCTCCACTTT.

V gene TRBV10-3 combines with J gene TRBJ2-5; 11 bases are a match to TRBD2. The CDR3 totals 14 residues. With V trimmed by 3 bases and J by 4 bases, 1 base remained unmatched. CDR1 and CDR2 from the germline V gene are ENHRY and SYGVKD. CDR3 amino acids: CAISDGLAGETQYF. The CDR3 DNA follows: TGTGCCATCAGTGATGGACTAGCGGGAGAGACCCAGTACTTC.

V usage is TRBV6-5 and J usage is TRBJ2-1; D might be TRBD2 (5 bases). Looked up from germline, CDR1 is MNHEY and CDR2 is SVGAGI. The CDR3 runs to 15 residues. V lost 5 bases, J lost 0 bases, and 11 bases lay in between. The DNA of the CDR3 is TGTGCCAGCAGTCGGACTGGATACTCCTACAATGAGCAGTTCTTC. It translates to CASSRTGYSYNEQFF.

CDR3 region: CASSIEVGTAEAFF. The CDR3 region has the DNA TGTGCCAGTAGTATTGAAGTCGGGACAGCTGAAGCTTTCTTT. The chain has TRBV19 and TRBJ1-1; 7 positions agree with TRBD1. Germline CDR1 is LNHDA and CDR2 is SQIVND (reference sequence). Unmatched junction bases numbered 7, after V lost 3 bases and J lost 6 bases. This CDR3 spans 14 amino acids.

This chain uses TRBV19 with TRBJ2-6, with 7 bases matching TRBD1. The trim removed 7 bases at V and 1 base at J, leaving 7 bases unmatched. Germline V gives CDR1 LNHDA, CDR2 SQIVND (reference sequence). The CDR3 is made up of 16 amino acids. The DNA for the CDR3 is TGTGCCAGTACGATGACAGGGACGTCTGGGGCCAACGTCCTGACTTTC. Protein: CASTMTGTSGANVLTF.

The chain links TRBV11-2 to TRBJ2-2, with 7 bases lining up with TRBD2. V lost 5 bases to trimming and J lost 0 bases; unmatched junction nucleotides: 3. CDR3 length: 15 amino acids. Germline lookup yields CDR1 SGHAT and CDR2 FQNNGV. For the CDR3, the DNA is TGTGCCAGCAGCCTCCTAGCGGCGAACACCGGGGAGCTGTTTTTT. Residues: CASSLLAANTGELFF.